This T cell receptor beta chain was documented in a study of blood T cell repertoires in COVID-19 (dated by TCRdb to 2020 to 2021). The study in broad terms: Samples covering the acute and convalescent phases of COVID-19 were provided by collaborators in the United States, Italy and Spain. The prospective study material was composed of cDNA or gDNA derived from T cells, B-cell-depleted T cells, or PBMCs. Subjects who had been exposed to COVID-19, were actively infected with it, or had recovered from it provided the deeply sampled blood TCRbeta repertoires that made up the dataset. The repertoires were made available in a free public database intended to serve as a resource for research on the immune response to SARS-CoV-2. Samples came from the ongoing ImmuneRACE study (first 160 participants) plus 1,254 subjects from 6 global collaborators. A de-identified subject ID, COVID-19 status, age in years and sex were almost always included in the sample metadata. HLA class I and class II types, where available, came from metadata supplied by the sample provider rather than from assay-based typing.

In the prospective study, participants were roughly 18 to 100 years old, resided in 25 or so geographic areas of the United States, and were enrolled through a virtual design. In the prospective study, participants were assigned to cohorts based on the clinical history participants reported in a screening survey and a study questionnaire. ImmuneRACE Cohort 3 recovered participants were defined by two consecutive negative NP/OP PCR tests, healthcare professional clearance, or symptom resolution. In the prospective study, mobile phlebotomists collected whole blood, serum and a nasopharyngeal or oropharyngeal swab from each participant. Additional blood draws and questionnaires over an approximately 2-month period could optionally be provided by prospective study participants. Prospective study blood samples were shipped either frozen or at room temperature before DNA extraction. What the study reported, not specific to this receptor: The amount of clinical and demographic metadata varied by source and participant and was provided uncurated.

V is reduced by 4 bases and J by 5 bases, leaving a spacing of 12 bases between them. The germline V gene (reference sequence) supplies CDR1 SGHNT and CDR2 YYREEE. The CDR3 numbers 14 residues from cysteine through phenylalanine. Only the CDR3 DNA stays, 42 bases, in frame from base 1. Concerning this clone: There is no known antigen for this receptor. No per-base quality is available; no much larger clone lies one base away.

TCRbeta CDR3 regions were amplified from genomic DNA using the immunoSEQ Assay, a bias-controlled multiplex PCR. Concerning the study's data processing: Nucleated cell counts per sample were estimated from amplification of reference gene primers within the assay. To quantify the absolute abundance of each unique TCRbeta CDR3 rearrangement, sequence reads were collapsed and filtered. For each sample, productive Simpson clonality was calculated as the square root of Simpson's diversity index over productive rearrangements. TCRdb limited this immuneACCESS table to in-frame rearrangements with V and J called. A share of clones is missing; checked studies link under half to unresolved V genes, and the rest is unexplained. The D gene and trimming were derived from the DNA, and the V and J assignments and clone size from that table. The sample table holds roughly 250,000 clones, of which approximately 86% were seen once. Roughly 1.7% of the sample rests with the top ten.

In this chain, TRBV5-4 is recombined with TRBJ2-2, with no D gene named confidently. Sequencing used PBMCs or T cells enriched from blood (not recorded which). This TCR came from a woman aged 50 to 60 who had recovered from COVID-19. The CDR3 amino acid sequence is: CASSRVEATGELFF. The DNA sequence is TGTGCCAGCAGCCGGGTTGAGGCGACCGGGGAGCTGTTTTTT.